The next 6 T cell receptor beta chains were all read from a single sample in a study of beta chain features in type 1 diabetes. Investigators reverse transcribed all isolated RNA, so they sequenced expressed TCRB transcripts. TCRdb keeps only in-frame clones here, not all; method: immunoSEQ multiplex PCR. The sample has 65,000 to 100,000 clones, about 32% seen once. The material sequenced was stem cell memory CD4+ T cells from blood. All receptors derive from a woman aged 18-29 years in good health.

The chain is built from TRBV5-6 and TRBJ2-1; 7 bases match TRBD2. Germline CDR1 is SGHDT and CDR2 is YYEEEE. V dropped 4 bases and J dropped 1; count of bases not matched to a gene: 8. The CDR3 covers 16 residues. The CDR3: CASSANSGLSYNEQFF. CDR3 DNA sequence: TGTGCCAGCAGCGCCAATAGCGGGCTATCCTACAATGAGCAGTTCTTC.

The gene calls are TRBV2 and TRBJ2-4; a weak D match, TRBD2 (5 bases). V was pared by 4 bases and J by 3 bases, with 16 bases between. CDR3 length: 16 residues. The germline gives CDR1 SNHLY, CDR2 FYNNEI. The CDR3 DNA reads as TGTGCCAGCAGTGGGACTGGACGGAGCGTCAAAAACATTCAGTACTTC. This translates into CASSGTGRSVKNIQYF.

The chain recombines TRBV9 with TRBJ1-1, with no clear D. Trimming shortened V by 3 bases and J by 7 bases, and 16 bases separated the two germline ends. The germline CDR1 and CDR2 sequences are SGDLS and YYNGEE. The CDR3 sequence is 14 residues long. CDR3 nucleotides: TGTGCCAGCAGCGCCACACGATTTGAGGGTGAAGCTTTCTTT. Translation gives CASSATRFEGEAFF.

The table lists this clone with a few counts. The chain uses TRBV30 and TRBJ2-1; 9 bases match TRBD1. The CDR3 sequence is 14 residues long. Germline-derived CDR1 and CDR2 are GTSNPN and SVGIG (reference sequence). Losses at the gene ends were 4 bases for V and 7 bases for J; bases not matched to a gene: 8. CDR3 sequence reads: CAWTIQGARNEQFF. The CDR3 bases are TGTGCCTGGACCATACAGGGGGCGCGGAATGAGCAGTTCTTC.

The chain's CDR3 is CASSIYPGIYEQYF. CDR3 nucleotide sequence: TGTGCCAGTAGTATTTATCCGGGGATCTACGAGCAGTACTTC. This sequence joins TRBV19 and TRBJ2-7; weak D call: TRBD2 (5 bases). The germline V gene encodes CDR1 LNHDA and CDR2 SQIVND (reference sequence). With 3 bases removed from V and 3 bases from J, the gap between germline ends came to 12 bases. The CDR3 runs 14 residues.

The CDR3 sequence is CLHRRADEQFF. CDR3 DNA: TGCTTACACCGGAGGGCGGATGAGCAGTTCTTC. The chain links TRBV20-1 to TRBJ2-1; D may be TRBD2 (6 bases). Germline loops: CDR1 DFQATT, CDR2 SNEGSKA (reference sequence). The CDR3 extends over 11 amino acids.